The 30 T cell receptor beta chains below were found in one sample sequenced in a study of memory B cells and T cells in multiple sclerosis. Stimulus-free culture yielded autoproliferating CFSE-dim and non-proliferating CFSE-high T cells, each sequenced separately. Replicate wells were pooled after around seven days of stimulus-free culture of 45 million to 50 million CFSE-labeled PBMCs. The assay was immunoSEQ multiplex PCR, and TCRdb's table has in-frame clones only and misses some. Among over 35,000 clones, roughly four fifths were seen once, and the ten largest hold roughly 1.1%. These receptors have no identified antigens. Sequenced: PBMCs from blood kept in culture. The receptor set was obtained from a human donor with multiple sclerosis.

J is TRBJ2-5 and V is TRBV4-1; 9 bases are a match to TRBD2. The CDR3 extends over 16 amino acids. After removal of 1 base from V and 1 base from J, the junction contained 4 bases not matched to a gene. Germline assignment: CDR1 MGHRA and CDR2 YSYEKL. The CDR3 DNA is TGCGCCAGCAGCCAAGTGTTGCGGGGGGGCCAAGAGACCCAGTACTTC. Translating it yields CASSQVLRGGQETQYF.

V and J are TRBV6-1 and TRBJ1-4; D ambiguous. The CDR3 is made up of 13 amino acids. Germline V gene data show CDR1 as MNHNS and CDR2 as SASEGT. The V end was cut by 7 bases, the J end by 8 bases, with 14 bases between. The CDR3 nucleotides are TGTGCCAGCAACCTCGGACGGACGGAAAAACTGTTTTTT. This sequence encodes CASNLGRTEKLFF.

This chain links TRBV5-1 with TRBJ2-3; D gene uncertain. Germline V gives CDR1 SGHRS, CDR2 YFSETQ. The CDR3 runs to 13 residues. The V gene lost 4 bases and the J gene lost 6 bases, with 12 bases spanning the gap. CDR3 in DNA: TGCGCCAGCAGCCCCCGGGCTCCGGATACGCAGTATTTT. This gives the protein CASSPRAPDTQYF.

This sequence joins TRBV11-3 and TRBJ2-3; 8 bases fit TRBD2. Germline V gene data show CDR1 as SGHNT and CDR2 as YENEEA. The CDR3 is 14 amino acids. J lost 1 base, V lost 6 bases, and 3 bases had no gene match. The DNA for the CDR3 is TGTGCCAGCAGGGCTAGCGGGCGCACAGATACGCAGTATTTT. Its protein product is CASRASGRTDTQYF.

The J gene is TRBJ2-5, the V gene TRBV7-2, with 9 positions matching TRBD2. This CDR3 spans 16 amino acids. CDR1 SGHTA and CDR2 FQGNSA come from the germline V gene. V shed 4 bases and J 5 bases; nucleotides not matched to a gene: 11. CDR3 DNA: TGTGCCAGCAGCTCACCGGGACTAGCAGGTTACGAGACCCAGTACTTC. Translated: CASSSPGLAGYETQYF.

The V gene is TRBV5-1, the J gene TRBJ2-3; 8 positions match TRBD2. Germline assignment: CDR1 SGHRS and CDR2 YFSETQ. With V trimmed by 7 bases and J by 0 bases, 4 bases remained unmatched. The CDR3 has 14 amino acids. CDR3 coding DNA: TGCGCCAGCCTTCGGGGGGGAAGCACAGATACGCAGTATTTT. Its protein product is CASLRGGSTDTQYF.

The genes are TRBV10-3 and TRBJ2-2; D gene ambiguous. The CDR3 consists of 12 residues. Per germline, CDR1 ENHRY and CDR2 SYGVKD. V was pared by 4 bases and J by 0 bases, with 0 bases between. CDR3 nucleotide sequence: TGTGCCATCAGTGCGAACACCGGGGAGCTGTTTTTT. Amino acids: CAISANTGELFF.

This clone came up a few times. The V call is TRBV4-3, the J call TRBJ1-4; 7 positions match TRBD1. Germline V CDR1 and CDR2: LGHNA, YSLEER. This CDR3 is built from 15 residues. Losses at the gene ends were 5 bases for V and 2 bases for J; bases not matched to a gene: 5. The DNA of the CDR3 is TGCGCCAGCAGCAACCCCAGGGGGACTAATGAAAAACTGTTTTTT. Translating it yields CASSNPRGTNEKLFF.

The J gene is TRBJ2-3, the V gene TRBV15; 10 bases agree with TRBD2. V lost 7 bases, J lost 1 base, and 2 bases stayed unmatched. The CDR3 has 14 amino acids. Germline V gene lookup returns CDR1 LNHNV and CDR2 YYDKDF (reference sequence). The CDR3: CATTAGGGTDTQYF. For the CDR3, the DNA is TGTGCCACCACAGCGGGGGGGGGCACAGATACGCAGTATTTT.

V and J are TRBV18 and TRBJ2-7; 14 nucleotides agree with TRBD2. The CDR3 sequence is 16 residues long. Germline V gene lookup returns CDR1 KGHSH and CDR2 LQKENI. V shed 3 bases and J 2 bases; nucleotides not matched to a gene: 3. CDR3 region: CASSPGLAGGTYEQYF. CDR3 nucleotide sequence: TGTGCCAGCTCACCCGGACTAGCGGGGGGTACCTACGAGCAGTACTTC.

The chain combines TRBV7-9 with TRBJ1-5, with D possibly TRBD1 on 5 matching bases. V shed 5 bases and J shed 6 bases, with 8 bases lying between them. The CDR3 runs to 12 residues. Germline-derived CDR1 and CDR2 are SEHNR and FQNEAQ (reference sequence). The CDR3 here is CASSLGAQPQHF. The CDR3 DNA is TGTGCCAGCAGCCTAGGGGCTCAGCCCCAGCATTTT.

With regard to this clone: Other DNA sequences within the sample encode an identical CDR3. The chain combines TRBV6-5 with TRBJ1-5, with 9 bases aligning to TRBD1. Germline values: CDR1 MNHEY, CDR2 SVGAGI. CDR3 length equals 15 residues. Germline trimming cut 6 bases from V and 2 bases from J; bases unmatched to any gene: 5. CDR3 protein: CASSPRDRGNQPQHF. The CDR3 DNA sequence: TGTGCCAGCAGCCCACGGGACAGGGGCAATCAGCCCCAGCATTTT.

CDR3 nucleotide sequence: TGTGCCAGCAGCTTACGCTCCTATGGCTACACCTTC. Protein product: CASSLRSYGYTF. The rearrangement links TRBV11-2 to TRBJ1-2; no definite D call. The CDR3 is 12 amino acids. CDR1 SGHAT and CDR2 FQNNGV come from the germline V gene. Trimming removed 2 bases from V and 4 bases from J, with 5 bases in between.

The gene calls are TRBV7-6 and TRBJ1-2; D not certain. CDR1 is SGHVS, CDR2 FNYEAQ, per germline. The length of the CDR3 is 14 residues. V was shortened by 2 bases and J by 3 bases, with 10 bases between the two germline ends. The CDR3 DNA is TGTGCCAGCAGCTTACGCGCAGGAGACTATGGCTACACCTTC. Amino acid sequence: CASSLRAGDYGYTF.

The rearrangement links TRBV7-9 to TRBJ2-4, with a possible D match to TRBD1 (6 bases). The V gene's germline CDR1 is SEHNR and CDR2 FQNEAQ (reference sequence). V was clipped by 4 bases and J by 0 bases, with 16 bases between them. The CDR3 covers 17 residues. The CDR3 here is CASSSPGVQLAKNIQYF. For the CDR3, the DNA is TGTGCCAGCAGCTCCCCAGGGGTCCAACTAGCCAAAAACATTCAGTACTTC. Based on the CDR3 plus reference TRBV7-9 and TRBJ2-4, the full variable domain is DTGVSQNPRHKITKRGQNVTFRCDPISEHNRLYWYRQTLGQGPEFLTYFQNEAQLEKSRLLSDRFSAERPKGSFSTLEIQRTEQGDSAMYLCASSSPGVQLAKNIQYFGAGTRLSVL.

The chain links TRBV6-6 to TRBJ1-4; D is possibly TRBD1 (5 bases). V was cut by 1 base and J by 7 bases, with 13 bases left in between. This CDR3 contains 15 residues. Germline V lookup: CDR1 MNHNY, CDR2 SVGAGI (reference sequence). CDR3 nucleotides: TGTGCCAGCAGTTACTACGCCACAAGGGGTGAAAAACTGTTTTTT. Encoded protein: CASSYYATRGEKLFF.

The chain carries TRBV6-5 and TRBJ1-2, with 7 bases identical to TRBD1. V was clipped by 6 bases and J by 1 base; unmatched bases: 8. Germline V lookup: CDR1 MNHEY, CDR2 SVGAGI. The CDR3 contains 15 residues. Here the CDR3 DNA reads TGTGCCAGCAGCCGAGGACAGGTCCGTAACTATGGCTACACCTTC. Amino acids: CASSRGQVRNYGYTF.

The chain is built from TRBV10-1 and TRBJ1-1, with 8 bases fitting TRBD1. Trimming at V came to 1 base and at J to 11 bases, leaving 12 bases not matched to a gene. Germline CDR1 and CDR2: WNHNN and SYGVQD (reference sequence). There are 15 residues in the CDR3. CDR3 in DNA: TGCGCCAGCAGTGAGTTTAGGACAGGGATCTTCGACGCTTTCTTT. It encodes CASSEFRTGIFDAFF.

The rearrangement links TRBV2 to TRBJ2-3, with 9 bases fitting TRBD2. The CDR3 runs 16 residues. Germline CDR1 is SNHLY and CDR2 is FYNNEI. Trimming removed 7 bases from V and 1 base from J; junction bases left unmatched: 9. CDR3 bases: TGTGCCAGCACCCTCTTTAGCGGGGGTGGCACAGATACGCAGTATTTT. Protein sequence: CASTLFSGGGTDTQYF.

To note about this clone: A junction end diverges from the germline sequence, so it may reflect a read error. This chain links TRBV19 with TRBJ2-2, with D perhaps assigned TRBD1 or TRBD2 (5 bases each). Germline V gene lookup returns CDR1 LNHDA and CDR2 SQIVND (reference sequence). This CDR3 spans 14 amino acids. The CDR3 sequence: CVSSSGRGTGELFF. In DNA form, the CDR3 reads TGTGTCAGTAGTTCGGGACGGGGCACCGGGGAGCTGTTTTTT.

DNA for the CDR3: TGCGCCAGCAGCCAAGATGGGACAGAGAACACTGAAGCTTTCTTT. Translation gives CASSQDGTENTEAFF. The chain joins TRBV4-1 to TRBJ1-1; 7 nucleotides match TRBD1. Germline trimming cut 0 bases from V and 1 base from J; bases unmatched to any gene: 2. The germline CDR1 and CDR2 sequences are MGHRA and YSYEKL. The CDR3 is 15 residues long.

The chain joins TRBV6-1 to TRBJ1-5; tentative D call: TRBD1 (5 bases). The CDR3 runs 15 residues. V gave up 5 bases and J gave up 5 bases, with 16 bases separating them. Germline V gene sequence: CDR1 MNHNS, CDR2 SASEGT. CDR3 DNA: TGTGCCAGCAGTTCACCCACGAAGGGGTATCAGCCCCAGCATTTT. Translating gives CASSSPTKGYQPQHF.

The chain joins TRBV18 to TRBJ1-1; the D is unclear. The CDR3 has 13 residues. Per germline, CDR1 KGHSH and CDR2 LQKENI. V gave up 6 bases and J gave up 3 bases, with 11 bases separating them. CDR3 nucleotide sequence: TGTGCCAGCTCGCCAAGAGCCGACACTGAAGCTTTCTTT. Protein sequence: CASSPRADTEAFF.

On this clone: The same CDR3 can be traced to other DNA sequences in this sample. The gene calls are TRBV2 and TRBJ1-5, with TRBD1 as a possible D gene (6 bases). Germline V lookup: CDR1 SNHLY, CDR2 FYNNEI. The CDR3 consists of 15 residues. Between the trimmed V and J ends, which lost 0 bases and 6 bases, there was a span of 12 bases. CDR3 in DNA: TGTGCCAGCAGTGAAGCGCGGGGGGCCGGTCAGCCCCAGCATTTT. Translation: CASSEARGAGQPQHF.

The chain employs TRBV5-4 and TRBJ1-6; D may be TRBD1 (5 bases). There are 14 residues in the CDR3. Trimming cost V 1 base and J 5 bases, with 7 bases left between them. CDR1 is SGHNT and CDR2 is YYREEE in the germline V gene (reference sequence). The CDR3 here is CASSLRGDNSPLHF. CDR3 bases: TGTGCCAGCAGCTTGCGGGGGGATAATTCACCCCTCCACTTT.

The V gene is TRBV15, the J gene TRBJ1-3; D not certain. This CDR3 is built from 14 residues. Trimming pared 6 bases from V and 1 base from J, leaving 10 bases between. Germline values: CDR1 LNHNV, CDR2 YYDKDF (reference sequence). The CDR3 loop is CATSKVLSGNTIYF. The CDR3 nucleotides read TGTGCCACCAGTAAAGTTCTATCTGGAAACACCATATATTTT.

The rearrangement joins TRBV5-8 to TRBJ2-2; perhaps TRBD1 as D (6 bases). The CDR3 is 17 amino acids. V was shortened by 3 bases and J by 4 bases, with 19 bases between the two germline ends. Germline CDR1 SGHTS, CDR2 YDEGEE. The CDR3 protein is CASSSRTGTVGTGELFF. The CDR3, as DNA: TGTGCCAGCAGCTCACGAACAGGGACGGTTGGCACCGGGGAGCTGTTTTTT. The full variable domain, rest sourced from reference TRBV5-8 and TRBJ2-2, is EAGVTQSPTHLIKTRGQQATLRCSPISGHTSVYWYQQALGLGLQFLLWYDEGEERNRGNFPPRFSGRQFPNYSSELNVNALELEDSALYLCASSSRTGTVGTGELFFGEGSRLTVL.

The chain recombines TRBV4-1 with TRBJ2-1; 12 bases agree with TRBD2. After removal of 3 bases from V and 7 bases from J, the junction contained 13 bases not matched to a gene. CDR1 MGHRA and CDR2 YSYEKL come from the germline V gene. The CDR3 consists of 18 residues. This CDR3 reads CASSQPSSGGANRNEQFF. The CDR3 DNA reads TGCGCCAGCAGCCAGCCCTCTAGCGGGGGGGCCAATAGAAATGAGCAGTTCTTC.

This rearrangement joins TRBV6-1 to TRBJ1-5, with D unclear. The germline gives CDR1 MNHNS, CDR2 SASEGT. This CDR3 has 13 residues. V gave up 7 bases and J gave up 5 bases, with 12 bases separating them. The CDR3 coding sequence is TGTGCCAGCATCCAGTCCCACGATCAGCCCCAGCATTTT. Its translation is CASIQSHDQPQHF.

This chain connects TRBV10-3 to TRBJ2-7; possible D gene TRBD1, 5 bases. Trimming left V 5 bases short and J 6 bases short, with 8 bases between. This CDR3 region has 11 residues. Germline-derived CDR1 and CDR2 are ENHRY and SYGVKD. CDR3 in amino acids: CAISRGVEQYF. CDR3 nucleotide sequence: TGTGCCATCAGTAGGGGCGTCGAGCAGTACTTC.